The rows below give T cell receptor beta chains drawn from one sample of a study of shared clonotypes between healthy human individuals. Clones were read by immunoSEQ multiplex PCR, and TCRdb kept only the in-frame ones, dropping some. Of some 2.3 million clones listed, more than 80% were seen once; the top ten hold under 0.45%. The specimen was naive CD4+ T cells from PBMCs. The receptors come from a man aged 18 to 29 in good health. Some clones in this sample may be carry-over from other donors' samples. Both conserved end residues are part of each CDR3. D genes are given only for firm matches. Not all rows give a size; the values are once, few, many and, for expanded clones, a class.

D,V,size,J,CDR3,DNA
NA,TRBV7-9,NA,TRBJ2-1,CASSLGSRGTFF,TGTGCCAGCAGCTTAGGAAGCAGGGGAACTTTCTTC
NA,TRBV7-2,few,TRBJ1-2,CASSLGVVSHREGGGYTF,TGTGCCAGCAGCTTAGGAGTAGTATCTCACCGGGAAGGCGGTGGCTACACCTTC
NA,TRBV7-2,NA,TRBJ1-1,CASSWDPRQAFF,TGTGCCAGCAGCTGGGACCCCCGGCAAGCTTTCTTT
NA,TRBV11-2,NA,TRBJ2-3,CASSLGAVRETDTQYF,TGTGCCAGCAGCTTAGGGGCTGTGCGAGAAACAGATACGCAGTATTTT
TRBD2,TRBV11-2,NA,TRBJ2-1,CASSLDAAGGSYNEQFF,TGTGCCAGCAGCTTAGATGCGGCGGGAGGCTCCTACAATGAGCAGTTCTTC
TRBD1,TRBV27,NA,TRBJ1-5,CASSLRTGFGQPQHF,TGTGCCAGCAGTTTAAGGACAGGGTTCGGGCAGCCCCAGCATTTT
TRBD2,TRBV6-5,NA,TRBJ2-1,CASSYRLAGYEQFF,TGTGCCAGCAGTTACCGACTAGCGGGTTATGAGCAGTTCTTC
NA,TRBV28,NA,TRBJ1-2,CASRPPRWRSNYGYTF,TGTGCCAGCAGACCCCCCCGCTGGAGGTCTAACTATGGCTACACCTTC
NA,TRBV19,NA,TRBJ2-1,CASSPFGGAPYNEQFF,TGTGCCAGTAGTCCCTTTGGGGGAGCACCGTACAATGAGCAGTTCTTC
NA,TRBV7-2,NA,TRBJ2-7,CASSLVLQGGYEQYF,TGTGCCAGCAGCTTAGTTCTTCAGGGGGGCTACGAGCAGTACTTC
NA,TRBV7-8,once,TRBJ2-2,CASSLALVANTGELFF,TGTGCCAGCAGCTTAGCGCTAGTGGCGAACACCGGGGAGCTGTTTTTT
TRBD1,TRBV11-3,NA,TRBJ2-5,CAGSGTGVQETQYF,TGTGCCGGCTCCGGGACAGGGGTCCAAGAGACCCAGTACTTC
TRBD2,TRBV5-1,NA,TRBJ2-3,CASSLAVTSGSIGTDTQYF,TGCGCCAGCAGCTTGGCCGTGACTAGCGGGAGTATCGGCACAGATACGCAGTATTTT
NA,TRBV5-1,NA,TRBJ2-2,CASSVRRSTGELFF,TGCGCCAGCAGCGTCAGGAGGTCCACCGGGGAGCTGTTTTTT
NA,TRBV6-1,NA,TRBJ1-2,CASSRWGYGYTF,TGTGCCAGTTCGAGGTGGGGCTATGGCTACACCTTC
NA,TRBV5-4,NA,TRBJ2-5,CASSATSGRQETQYF,NA
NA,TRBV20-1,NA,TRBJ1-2,CSATDGYTF,TGCAGTGCTACCGACGGCTACACCTTC
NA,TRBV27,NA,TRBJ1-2,CASRTIFGYTF,TGTGCCAGCAGGACGATATTTGGCTACACCTTC
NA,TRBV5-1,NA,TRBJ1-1,CASSLVEGRTEAFF,TGCGCCAGCAGCTTGGTGGAGGGGAGGACTGAAGCTTTCTTT
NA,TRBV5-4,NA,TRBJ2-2,CASSPTVNTGELFF,TGTGCCAGCAGCCCGACAGTTAACACCGGGGAGCTGTTTTTT
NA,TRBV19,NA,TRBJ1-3,CASSPGYSGNTIYF,TGTGCCAGTAGTCCAGGATACTCTGGAAACACCATATATTTT
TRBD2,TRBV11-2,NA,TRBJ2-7,CASSLVRASGMYEQYF,TGTGCCAGCAGCCTAGTTAGGGCTAGCGGGATGTACGAGCAGTACTTC
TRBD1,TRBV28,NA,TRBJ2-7,CASKRQGTHEQYF,TGTGCCAGCAAACGACAGGGCACGCACGAGCAGTACTTC
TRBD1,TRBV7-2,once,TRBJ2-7,CASSLHTQGAEQYF,TGTGCCAGCAGCCTACATACCCAGGGGGCCGAGCAGTACTTC
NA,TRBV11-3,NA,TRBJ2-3,CASSLGGQLATDTQYF,TGTGCCAGCAGCTTGGGGGGACAGCTGGCGACAGATACGCAGTATTTT
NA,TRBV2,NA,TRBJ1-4,CASSDGLNEKLFF,TGTGCCAGCAGTGACGGATTAAATGAAAAACTGTTTTTT
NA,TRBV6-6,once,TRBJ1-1,CASSYMGGSTEAFF,TGTGCCAGCAGTTACATGGGGGGTAGCACTGAAGCTTTCTTT
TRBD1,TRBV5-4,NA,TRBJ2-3,CASSLTGEDTQYF,TGTGCCAGCAGCCTTACAGGGGAAGATACGCAGTATTTT
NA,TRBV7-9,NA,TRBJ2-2,CASSSETDTGELFF,TGTGCCAGCAGCTCCGAGACGGACACCGGGGAGCTGTTTTTT
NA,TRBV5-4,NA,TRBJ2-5,CASSQDEALETQYF,TGTGCCAGCAGCCAAGACGAAGCTCTGGAGACCCAGTACTTC
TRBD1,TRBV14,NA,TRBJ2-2,CASSPRQGYTGELFF,TGTGCCAGCAGCCCCCGACAGGGGTACACCGGGGAGCTGTTTTTT
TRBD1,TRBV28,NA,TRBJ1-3,CASREQGISGNTIYF,TGTGCCAGCAGAGAACAGGGGATCTCTGGAAACACCATATATTTT
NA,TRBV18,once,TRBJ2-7,CASSPGPEMEQYF,TGTGCCAGCTCACCAGGGCCGGAGATGGAGCAGTACTTC
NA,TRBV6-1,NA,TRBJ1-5,CASSEPHRAVNQPQHF,TGTGCCAGCAGTGAACCCCACAGGGCAGTGAATCAGCCCCAGCATTTT
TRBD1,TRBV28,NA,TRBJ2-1,CASSFWGQGDYNEQFF,TGTGCCAGCAGTTTCTGGGGACAGGGGGATTACAATGAGCAGTTCTTC
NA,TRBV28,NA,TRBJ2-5,CASSPPGRDQETQYF,TGTGCCAGCAGTCCGCCCGGGCGGGACCAAGAGACCCAGTACTTC
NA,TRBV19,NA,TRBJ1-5,CASSSAQGDQPQHF,TGTGCCAGTAGTTCTGCGCAGGGAGATCAGCCCCAGCATTTT
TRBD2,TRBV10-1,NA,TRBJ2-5,CASSLAVQETQYF,TGCGCCAGCAGTCTAGCGGTCCAAGAGACCCAGTACTTC
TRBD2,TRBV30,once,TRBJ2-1,CAWTSGIPGGQFF,TGTGCCTGGACTAGCGGGATCCCGGGGGGGCAGTTCTTC
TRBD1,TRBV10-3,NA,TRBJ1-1,CAISESGQGGAEAFF,TGTGCCATCAGTGAGTCGGGACAGGGGGGAGCTGAAGCTTTCTTT
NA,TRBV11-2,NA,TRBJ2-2,CASSLPGQFNTGELFF,TGTGCCAGCAGCCTCCCCGGACAGTTTAACACCGGGGAGCTGTTTTTT
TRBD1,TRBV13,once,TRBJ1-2,CASSRDRVYGYTF,TGTGCCAGCAGCCGGGACAGGGTATATGGCTACACCTTC
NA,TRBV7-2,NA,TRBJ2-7,CASSFSLGLVGEQYF,TGTGCCAGCAGCTTTTCCTTAGGGTTAGTCGGCGAGCAGTACTTC
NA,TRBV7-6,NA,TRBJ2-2,CASSLVGGGAANTGELFF,TGTGCCAGCAGCTTAGTCGGTGGCGGAGCGGCGAACACCGGGGAGCTGTTTTTT
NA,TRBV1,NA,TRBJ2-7,CTSSQDLRGLFEQYF,TGCACCAGCAGCCAAGATCTCAGGGGGCTATTCGAGCAGTACTTC
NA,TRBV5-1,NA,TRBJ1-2,CASSGVGGVDYGYTF,TGCGCCAGCAGCGGAGTCGGGGGCGTTGACTATGGCTACACCTTC
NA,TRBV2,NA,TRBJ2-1,CASIWNTYNEQFF,TGTGCCAGCATCTGGAATACCTACAATGAGCAGTTCTTC
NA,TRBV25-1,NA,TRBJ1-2,CASSEYYGGGYTF,TGTGCCAGCAGTGAATATTACGGGGGTGGCTACACCTTC
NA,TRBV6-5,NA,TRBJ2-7,CASSYSNQGAYEQYF,TGTGCCAGCAGTTACTCTAATCAAGGGGCCTACGAGCAGTACTTC
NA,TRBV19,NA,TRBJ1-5,CASSIRPLAPQHF,TGTGCCAGTAGTATCCGTCCCTTGGCGCCCCAGCATTTT
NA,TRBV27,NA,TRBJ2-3,CASSLERAVTDTQYF,TGTGCCAGCAGTTTAGAACGAGCGGTCACAGATACGCAGTATTTT
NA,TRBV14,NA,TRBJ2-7,CASSQGAPLEQYF,TGTGCCAGCAGCCAAGGGGCTCCTCTCGAGCAGTACTTC
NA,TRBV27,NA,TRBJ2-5,CASSRQAQETQYF,TGTGCCAGCAGCCGCCAGGCACAAGAGACCCAGTACTTC